The clone carrying this TCR beta chain was detected many times. Its antigen remains unidentified. Germline V gene lookup returns CDR1 DFQATT and CDR2 SNEGSKA (reference sequence). With V trimmed by 0 bases and J by 8 bases, 14 bases remained unmatched. The CDR3 runs 16 residues. The data were obtained in a study of T-cell reconstitution after alpha-beta-depleted transplantation in children. Preparation of the TCRbeta library used unique molecular identifiers. From the PCR reads, TCRdb called clonotypes with MiXCR, one entry per CDR3 protein. This sample has under 75,000 distinct CDR3 sequences; approximately 11% occur once, and the top ten carry 13%. Overall study findings and caveats: Newly produced T cells mostly accounted for T-cell counts and diversity one year post-transplant. High day-60 TCRbeta diversity in some patients came from surviving recipient T cells and thymic progenitors. The study reportedly traced alpha-beta T cells about two months after transplant to several hundred expanded graft clones.

This TCR was recovered from a boy younger than 18 with acute myeloid leukemia, due to receive a stem cell transplant. The sequencing here drew on PBMCs, taken before TCRalphabeta/CD19-depleted stem cell transplant. The chain joins TRBV20-1 to TRBJ1-2, with 8 bases fitting TRBD1. The CDR3 protein is CSAREFGDRGPGGYTF. The CDR3 DNA reads TGCAGTGCTAGAGAGTTTGGAGACAGGGGCCCGGGGGGCTACACCTTC.